Described below is a single T cell receptor beta chain sequence and its context. Its antigen remains unidentified. Time point reported: pretreatment peripheral blood. The data derive from a study of PD-L1 blockade in urothelial cancer. Broader study findings: Durable-benefit cases showed more tumor-associated blood clone expansion at 3 weeks.

Some clones are missing from TCRdb's copy, which holds only in-frame ones; the method was immunoSEQ multiplex PCR. The sample shows roughly 30,000 clones, 75% to 90% of them seen only once. V shed 6 bases and J shed 8 bases, with 26 bases lying between them. The CDR3 is made up of 17 amino acids. CDR1 and CDR2 from the germline V gene are MDHEN and SYDVKM. Sequences were derived from PBMCs, sampled around atezolizumab (anti-PD-L1) treatment. The TCR originated in a man between 60 and 75 years old with urothelial cancer. V and J are TRBV28 and TRBJ2-1; tentatively, D is TRBD2 (7 bases). The CDR3 sequence: CASSRDWSGTNGDEQFF. The CDR3 nucleotides read TGTGCCAGCAGCCGAGACTGGAGCGGGACAAACGGCGATGAGCAGTTCTTC.